The 15 T cell receptor beta chains below were found in one sample sequenced in a study of shared T cell receptors in the human thymus. The assay was immunoSEQ multiplex PCR, and TCRdb's table has in-frame clones only and misses some. The sample has hundreds of thousands of clones, more than 75% seen once; the top ten hold roughly 0.0086%. These same data were also listed under a study on human thymus T cells.

The specimen sequenced was thymocytes. These receptors originate from a boy in the first two years of life with a congenital heart defect.

The chain's CDR3 is CASSQERGAPPIKNIQYF. The CDR3 DNA reads TGTGCCAGCAGCCAAGAAAGGGGCGCACCCCCCATCAAAAACATTCAGTACTTC. The rearrangement uses TRBV14 and TRBJ2-4, with a tentative D call TRBD1 (5 bases). The germline V gene encodes CDR1 SGHDN and CDR2 FVKESK. CDR3 length equals 18 residues. V shed 0 bases and J shed 3 bases, with 18 bases lying between them.

The V and J genes are TRBV28 and TRBJ2-3, with D unresolved. Trimming removed 6 bases at V and 1 base at J, with 5 bases between. Germline CDR1 MDHEN, CDR2 SYDVKM. The CDR3 has 12 amino acids. CDR3 residues: CASRPGTDTQYF. The DNA for the CDR3 is TGTGCCAGCAGGCCAGGCACAGATACGCAGTATTTT.

The V gene is TRBV7-8, the J gene TRBJ1-4; 7 bases align to TRBD1. Germline V CDR1 and CDR2: SGHVS, FQNEAQ. The CDR3 spans 16 residues. V dropped 1 base and J dropped 5; count of bases not matched to a gene: 7. CDR3 sequence: CASSLDVGRGNEKLFF. The CDR3 DNA reads TGTGCCAGCAGCTTAGACGTCGGCAGGGGGAATGAAAAACTGTTTTTT.

The chain is built from TRBV5-4 and TRBJ2-3; TRBD2 aligns across 7 bases. The CDR3 runs 15 residues. Germline CDR1 and CDR2: SGHNT and YYREEE (reference sequence). The V segment lost 7 bases and the J segment 2 bases; nucleotides outside the gene matches: 10. The CDR3 reads CASGLFAGDTDTQYF. The DNA for the CDR3 is TGTGCCAGCGGTCTTTTTGCGGGGGACACAGATACGCAGTATTTT.

V usage is TRBV7-2 and J usage is TRBJ2-2; 9 positions agree with TRBD1. Germline V gene lookup returns CDR1 SGHTA and CDR2 FQGNSA. The CDR3 is 17 amino acids. Trimming removed 5 bases from V and 7 bases from J; junction bases left unmatched: 14. The DNA of the CDR3 is TGTGCCAGCAGCCGCGACGTCCCGGGACAGGGCGGCGGGGAGCTGTTTTTT. Translated: CASSRDVPGQGGGELFF.

The chain carries TRBV15 and TRBJ1-5, with TRBD1 identical over 10 bases. The CDR3 loop spans 17 amino acids. Germline trimming cut 0 bases from V and 2 bases from J; bases unmatched to any gene: 4. Germline CDR1 is LNHNV and CDR2 is YYDKDF (reference sequence). CDR3 in DNA: TGTGCCACCAGCAGAGATGATGGGACAGGGGGCAATCAGCCCCAGCATTTT. Its translation is CATSRDDGTGGNQPQHF.

This sequence joins TRBV5-5 and TRBJ1-2; D is perhaps TRBD1 (5 bases). The ends were cut back, 1 base at V and 7 bases at J, with 14 bases in the middle. This CDR3 is 14 amino acids long. In germline, CDR1 is SGHKS, CDR2 YYEKEE (reference sequence). CDR3 region: CASSLTNGHSGYTF. The CDR3 DNA is TGTGCCAGCAGCTTGACAAACGGACATAGTGGCTACACCTTC.

The gene calls are TRBV28 and TRBJ2-7; perhaps TRBD1 as D (6 bases). The CDR3 is 13 amino acids. CDR1 is MDHEN and CDR2 is SYDVKM in the germline V gene. Trimming shortened V by 4 bases and J by 5 bases, and 12 bases separated the two germline ends. In nucleotides, the CDR3 is TGTGCCAGCAGTTACAGGGTTTCCCACGAGCAGTACTTC. As protein: CASSYRVSHEQYF.

This clone appeared a single time. The chain has TRBV13 and TRBJ2-7, with 13 bases aligning to TRBD2. Germline CDR1 and CDR2: PRHDT and FYEKMQ (reference sequence). This CDR3 contains 16 residues. Germline trimming cut 9 bases from V and 3 bases from J; bases unmatched to any gene: 11. CDR3 DNA sequence: TGTGCCAGTCAGCAGAGAGGACTAGCGGGGGACTACGAGCAGTACTTC. Amino acids: CASQQRGLAGDYEQYF.

The chain has TRBV27 and TRBJ1-5; 11 nucleotides align to TRBD1. The V gene end was trimmed by 7 bases and the J gene end by 6 bases; junction bases not matched to a gene: 8. This CDR3 spans 15 amino acids. The germline gives CDR1 MNHEY, CDR2 SMNVEV (reference sequence). The CDR3 bases are TGTGCCAGCAACCCCCGGGGACAGGGGGGTCAGCCCCAGCATTTT. This codes for CASNPRGQGGQPQHF.

The CDR3 region is CASSPNMSRGHVDTQYF. CDR3 in DNA: TGTGCCAGCAGCCCCAACATGAGCAGGGGGCATGTGGATACGCAGTATTTT. The chain has TRBV7-9 and TRBJ2-3; 8 bases match TRBD1. The V and J ends lost 5 bases and 6 bases, in that order; junction bases with no gene match: 16. Germline values: CDR1 SEHNR, CDR2 FQNEAQ (reference sequence). This CDR3 is built from 17 residues. The variable domain in full, with the rest retrieved from reference TRBV7-9 and TRBJ2-3, is DTGVSQNPRHKITKRGQNVTFRCDPISEHNRLYWYRQTLGQGPEFLTYFQNEAQLEKSRLLSDRFSAERPKGSFSTLEIQRTEQGDSAMYLCASSPNMSRGHVDTQYFGPGTRLTVL.

The V gene is TRBV4-1, the J gene TRBJ2-5, with 8 bases matching TRBD2. Germline CDR1 is MGHRA and CDR2 is YSYEKL. V lost 0 bases to trimming and J lost 1 base; unmatched junction nucleotides: 7. The length of the CDR3 is 17 residues. CDR3 in amino acids: CASSQDRGGPPQETQYF. CDR3 DNA sequence: TGCGCCAGCAGCCAAGATCGGGGGGGACCCCCCCAAGAGACCCAGTACTTC.

V usage is TRBV6-5 and J usage is TRBJ1-1, with D possibly being TRBD1 (6 bases). The germline V gene encodes CDR1 MNHEY and CDR2 SVGAGI. The CDR3 consists of 15 residues. Trimming removed 5 bases at V and 5 bases at J, with 18 bases between. Here the CDR3 reads CASSNPRGARTEAFF. In DNA, the CDR3 is TGTGCCAGCAGTAACCCCCGGGGGGCGCGGACTGAAGCTTTCTTT.

The rearrangement links TRBV7-2 to TRBJ1-2; maybe TRBD1 (5 bases). Germline values: CDR1 SGHTA, CDR2 FQGNSA. The CDR3 extends over 14 amino acids. Trimming removed 8 bases at V and 2 bases at J, with 15 bases between. CDR3 residues: CASLTGTTNYGYTF. The CDR3 DNA is TGTGCCAGCCTGACCGGGACTACGAACTATGGCTACACCTTC.

This chain joins TRBV30 and TRBJ2-1, with TRBD2 matching over 9 bases. CDR3 length equals 15 residues. Trimming removed 0 bases from V and 12 bases from J; junction bases left unmatched: 12. Germline V gene lookup returns CDR1 GTSNPN and CDR2 SVGIG (reference sequence). This CDR3 is CAWSVPIGLALGQFF. CDR3 in DNA: TGTGCCTGGAGTGTACCTATAGGACTAGCGCTTGGGCAGTTCTTC. The full variable domain, completed using reference TRBV30 and TRBJ2-1, is SQTIHQWPATLVQPVGSPLSLECTVEGTSNPNLYWYRQAAGRGLQLLFYSVGIGQISSEVPQNLSASRPQDRQFILSSKKLLLSDSGFYLCAWSVPIGLALGQFFGPGTRLTVL.